This T cell receptor (beta chain) originates from a study of CD8 T cell repertoires and HIV-1 epitope variants (dated by TCRdb to between 2020 and 2021). About the investigation overall: In separate culture wells, T cells were stimulated with each of twenty-five peptides that represented autologous and known Gag and Nef epitope variants. An aliquot of 1M T cells was set aside as an uncultured baseline condition, separate from the 83 T cell cultures. The epitopes tested covered three Gag epitope families plus Nef HW9 and YT9. T cells were enriched with the EasySep Human T Cell Enrichment Kit and co-cultured with equal numbers of autologous T cell-negative cells as antigen-presenting cells. A total of about 80 T cell cultures were run, with each culture condition performed in triplicate except for one peptide, which was performed in duplicate. The cultures were grown for 10 days in IMDM with gentamicin, and half of the media was changed on days 3 and 7 with IL-2, IL-7 and IL-15 added. The control conditions were a CMV, EBV and flu peptide pool, the Ebola AY9 epitope as a negative control, and a well with no peptide.

The germline V gene (reference sequence) gives CDR1 as SGHNT and CDR2 as YYREEE. V ends up 4 bases short and J 8 bases short, with an unmatched junction base count of 10. The CDR3 holds 16 amino acids from the cysteine to the phenylalanine. Of all the DNA, just the CDR3 is kept, 48 bases in frame from base 1. The EasySep Human CD8+ T Cell Enrichment Kit was used on day 10 to isolate CD8+ T cells from every culture. TCR beta CDR3 regions were sequenced at survey depth on the immunoSEQ platform. The QIAamp DNA micro kit was used to extract genomic DNA from every cultured and uncultured CD8+ T cell population. In the authors' own workflow: Samples with fewer than 5,000 productive reads were excluded, which removed about 7% of the roughly 80 HIV peptide-stimulated cultures. A MANAFEST web app trimmed sequences to CDR3 and removed nonproductive sequences, CDR3s under 5 amino acids, and those not starting C or ending F/W. Antigen-specific clonotypes had to expand in at least 2 of 3 replicates versus no-peptide control at FDR 0.01, only within one epitope family. In addition, a specific clonotype needed a frequency at least fivefold higher than in wells stimulated with peptides from other epitope families. The clones in this table, taken by TCRdb from immuneACCESS, are in-frame only. Not every clone is retained; where verified, under half of the shortfall comes from an unresolved V gene, and the cause of the rest is unknown. D and trimming were read from the DNA, whereas the V and J calls and clone size are those reported in that table. The sample table shows about 95,000 clones, and roughly 77% are seen once. Together, the top ten hold roughly 24% of the sample.

As to this clone: Its antigen remains undetermined. Within one base of it there is no much larger clone, and no base qualities were kept.

The research as a whole found: Roughly 5 clonotypes recognized the Nef KF9 family and one clonotype recognized the HW9 family, while no responses to the TAALDMSHF plasma variant were seen. Under ten antigen-specific TCR beta clonotypes were identified, and six of them appeared cross-reactive for autologous or known escape epitope variants. The assay could identify only TCR beta chains and pointed to proliferation in response to antigen, not to T cell function or cytokine profile.

This clonotype was sampled from a male donor with HIV. Sequencing was done on a sample of uncultured baseline CD8+ T cells from peripheral blood mononuclear cells (PBMCs). This chain joins TRBV5-4 to TRBJ1-6; a stretch of 9 junction bases matches TRBD1. The nucleotide sequence is given as TGTGCCAGCAGCCCTCCCCCGGGACAGGGAGATTCACCCCTCCACTTT. Translated, it reads CASSPPPGQGDSPLHF.